Following are 25 T cell receptor beta chains from one sample sequenced in a study of long-term antiretroviral therapy in people with HIV. The libraries were made with immunoSEQ v3.0 at survey level. Sequencing was performed with immunoSEQ multiplex PCR; in TCRdb, only in-frame clones are kept and a portion is missing. The sample yields approximately 23,000 clones, 81% seen once. Sample: unsorted PBMCs, taken 1.5 years after starting antiretroviral therapy. These TCRs come from a young man with HIV.

This chain uses TRBV27 with TRBJ2-1; no clear D. CDR1 is MNHEY and CDR2 is SMNVEV in the germline V gene (reference sequence). This CDR3 region has 14 residues. The V and J ends lost 3 bases and 3 bases respectively, with 9 bases between them. The DNA of the CDR3 is TGTGCCAGCAGTTTGAGTAAGGTCTACAATGAGCAGTTCTTC. Translating it yields CASSLSKVYNEQFF.

This clone was seen a few times. This sequence joins TRBV7-2 and TRBJ1-5; tentative D call: TRBD1 (5 bases). This CDR3 is built from 13 residues. V was shortened by 3 bases and J by 6 bases, with 9 bases between the two germline ends. Per the germline V gene, CDR1 is SGHTA and CDR2 is FQGNSA. CDR3 in amino acids: CASSFQGGQPQHF. The CDR3 DNA is TGTGCCAGCAGCTTCCAGGGTGGTCAGCCCCAGCATTTT.

The rearrangement links TRBV7-2 to TRBJ2-7; 10 bases align to TRBD2. With 2 bases clipped from V and 6 bases from J, the junction kept 7 bases outside the gene matches. The CDR3 is 15 amino acids. CDR1 SGHTA and CDR2 FQGNSA come from the germline V gene. CDR3 bases: TGTGCCAGCAGCTTACAGGCTAGCGGGAGACGCGAGCAGTACTTC. This translates into CASSLQASGRREQYF.

This clone is deemed large. The chain combines TRBV19 with TRBJ2-3; 8 nucleotides match TRBD1. From germline, CDR1 is LNHDA and CDR2 SQIVND (reference sequence). V lost 7 bases to trimming and J lost 0 bases; unmatched junction nucleotides: 6. The CDR3 runs 15 residues. This CDR3 is CASKGTGISTDTQYF. CDR3 DNA sequence: TGTGCCAGTAAGGGGACAGGAATTAGCACAGATACGCAGTATTTT.

This chain joins TRBV2 and TRBJ2-2; 7 bases match TRBD1. J gave up 4 bases and V 7 bases, and 0 bases lay outside the gene matches. CDR1 is SNHLY and CDR2 is FYNNEI in the germline V gene. This CDR3 comprises 12 residues. The CDR3 DNA reads TGTGCCAGCACAGGGGGCACCGGGGAGCTGTTTTTT. It is translated as CASTGGTGELFF.

The table lists this clone with a few counts. V gene TRBV6-6 combines with J gene TRBJ2-1, with D unresolved. The CDR3 has 16 residues. V was trimmed by 0 bases and J by 0 bases, leaving 9 bases between them. CDR1 is MNHNY and CDR2 is SVGAGI in the germline V gene (reference sequence). The chain's CDR3 is CASSYSLTSSYNEQFF. Written as DNA, the CDR3 is TGTGCCAGCAGTTACTCGTTAACGAGCTCCTACAATGAGCAGTTCTTC.

The chain couples TRBV2 to TRBJ2-3; the match to TRBD1 covers 8 bases. V shed 8 bases and J 3 bases; nucleotides not matched to a gene: 7. CDR1 is SNHLY and CDR2 is FYNNEI in the germline V gene. This CDR3 region has 14 residues. The CDR3 sequence: CASLADRVTDTQYF. The CDR3, as DNA: TGTGCCAGCTTGGCGGACAGGGTAACAGATACGCAGTATTTT. The full variable domain, with the rest looked up from reference TRBV2 and TRBJ2-3, is EPEVTQTPSHQVTQMGQEVILRCVPISNHLYFYWYRQILGQKVEFLVSFYNNEISEKSEIFDDQFSVERPDGSNFTLKIRSTKLEDSAMYFCASLADRVTDTQYFGPGTRLTVL.

In regard to this clone: One junction end disagrees with the germline gene, perhaps due to a read error. CDR3 DNA sequence: TGTGCCAGCAGCTTAGCGACAGGGCTACCCCGATTT. Residues: CASSLATGLPRF. The chain couples TRBV11-2 to TRBJ1-4; the match to TRBD1 covers 7 bases. Looked up from germline, CDR1 is SGHAT and CDR2 is FQNNGV. The CDR3 length is 12 residues.

CDR3: CASSSGLAGVAETQYF. In DNA form, the CDR3 reads TGTGCCAGCAGCTCCGGACTAGCGGGAGTTGCCGAGACCCAGTACTTC. The J gene is TRBJ2-5, the V gene TRBV7-2; 13 bases are a match to TRBD2. V lost 4 bases to trimming and J lost 5 bases; unmatched junction nucleotides: 7. The V gene's germline CDR1 is SGHTA and CDR2 FQGNSA. The CDR3 extends over 16 amino acids.

This clone came up a few times. The genes are TRBV7-8 and TRBJ2-2; a possible D gene is TRBD2 (6 bases). The V end was cut by 8 bases, the J end by 2 bases, with 9 bases between. Germline V lookup: CDR1 SGHVS, CDR2 FQNEAQ. The CDR3 length is 13 residues. The CDR3 DNA is TGTGCCAGCGTGCGGGGAAACACCGGGGAGCTGTTTTTT. This codes for CASVRGNTGELFF.

This clone has a single count. The V call is TRBV4-2, the J call TRBJ1-5; TRBD1 agrees at 8 bases. Germline V gene lookup returns CDR1 LGHNA and CDR2 YNFKEQ. The length of the CDR3 is 15 residues. V lost 4 bases and J lost 6; bases outside the gene matches: 8. The CDR3 bases are TGTGCCAGCAGCCTACAGGACAGGGAGGGTCAGCCCCAGCATTTT. Amino acids: CASSLQDREGQPQHF.

The CDR3 DNA follows: TGTGCCTGGAGTGTAGGGGGAGGGGGTCAGCCCCAGCATTTT. Its protein is CAWSVGGGGQPQHF. The chain couples TRBV30 to TRBJ1-5, with D perhaps matching TRBD1 (6 bases). The CDR3 consists of 14 residues. Germline assignment: CDR1 GTSNPN and CDR2 SVGIG (reference sequence). V was shortened by 0 bases and J by 6 bases, with 12 bases between the two germline ends.

A single count supports this clone. The chain recombines TRBV6-5 with TRBJ1-1; D not resolved. This CDR3 comprises 16 residues. The V gene's germline CDR1 is MNHEY and CDR2 SVGAGI. Deletions cut 1 base from V and 1 base from J, with 13 bases between. CDR3 DNA sequence: TGTGCCAGCAGTTACTTAAGGTCCGTCCGGAACACTGAAGCTTTCTTT. Translating it yields CASSYLRSVRNTEAFF.

This sequence joins TRBV5-1 and TRBJ2-7; 8 nucleotides line up with TRBD1. Per germline, CDR1 SGHRS and CDR2 YFSETQ. The length of the CDR3 is 15 residues. The junction had 12 bases not matched to a gene; V was cut back by 4 bases and J by 6 bases. DNA of the CDR3: TGCGCCAGCAGCCCCGGAGACAGGGGAAACTTCGAGCAGTACTTC. Its translation is CASSPGDRGNFEQYF.

This chain links TRBV19 with TRBJ1-1; D unresolved. The CDR3 has 17 amino acids. The V end lost 5 bases, the J end lost 5 bases, and 24 bases lay between the germline ends. Germline CDR1 is LNHDA and CDR2 is SQIVND (reference sequence). The CDR3 is CASSAGYSVSVRTEAFF. The CDR3, as DNA: TGTGCCAGTAGTGCGGGATATTCGGTATCGGTTCGGACTGAAGCTTTCTTT.

The gene calls are TRBV7-9 and TRBJ2-5, with 8 bases that match TRBD2. Germline assignment: CDR1 SEHNR and CDR2 FQNEAQ (reference sequence). The J segment lost 2 bases and the V segment lost 6 bases, leaving 8 bases of the junction unmatched. This CDR3 comprises 15 residues. The CDR3 sequence: CASRTSGRKQETQYF. DNA for the CDR3: TGTGCCAGCAGAACTAGCGGCCGAAAGCAAGAGACCCAGTACTTC.

The chain joins TRBV6-1 to TRBJ1-3; D not resolved. Trimming took 3 bases from V and 0 from J, leaving 9 bases between them. This CDR3 is built from 15 residues. The germline V gene encodes CDR1 MNHNS and CDR2 SASEGT. The CDR3 reads CASSDGRTSGNTIYF. The CDR3 DNA follows: TGTGCCAGCAGTGATGGCAGGACCTCTGGAAACACCATATATTTT.

This rearrangement joins TRBV6-6 to TRBJ2-7; 10 bases are a match to TRBD1. Germline loops: CDR1 MNHNY, CDR2 SVGAGI (reference sequence). The CDR3 covers 16 residues. The V gene end was trimmed by 4 bases and the J gene end by 7 bases; junction bases not matched to a gene: 13. The CDR3 here is CASSSSSWDRGVEQYF. The CDR3 DNA reads as TGTGCCAGCAGTTCATCAAGCTGGGACAGGGGAGTGGAGCAGTACTTC.

This chain uses TRBV15 with TRBJ2-7, with 7 bases that match TRBD1. The CDR3 runs 16 residues. Germline assignment: CDR1 LNHNV and CDR2 YYDKDF (reference sequence). The J segment lost 1 base and the V segment lost 3 bases, leaving 9 bases of the junction unmatched. As DNA, the CDR3 is TGTGCCACCAGCAGCAACCGGGACAGCCTTTCCTACGAGCAGTACTTC. As protein: CATSSNRDSLSYEQYF.

V gene TRBV6-5 combines with J gene TRBJ2-7; D might be TRBD1 (6 bases). Per the germline V gene, CDR1 is MNHEY and CDR2 is SVGAGI. V was clipped by 0 bases and J by 7 bases, with 19 bases between them. The CDR3 spans 16 residues. CDR3 sequence reads: CASSYSEWAGVEEQYF. CDR3 bases: TGTGCCAGCAGTTACTCGGAGTGGGCAGGGGTGGAAGAGCAGTACTTC.

A few counts support this clone. The chain combines TRBV28 with TRBJ1-5; D might be TRBD1 (5 bases). The germline V gene has CDR1 MDHEN and CDR2 SYDVKM. The V and J ends lost 6 bases and 3 bases respectively, with 15 bases between them. This CDR3 spans 15 amino acids. CDR3 DNA sequence: TGTGCCAGCAGCCCCGGGACGGTGACCAATCAGCCCCAGCATTTT. Translation: CASSPGTVTNQPQHF.

This rearrangement joins TRBV27 to TRBJ1-2; 8 bases map to TRBD1. The V segment lost 2 bases and the J segment 2 bases; nucleotides outside the gene matches: 1. There are 14 residues in the CDR3. In germline, CDR1 is MNHEY, CDR2 SMNVEV (reference sequence). As DNA, the CDR3 is TGTGCCAGCAGTTTAAGGACAGGGAACTATGGCTACACCTTC. It is translated as CASSLRTGNYGYTF.

The rearrangement uses TRBV28 and TRBJ2-7, with 16 bases fitting TRBD2. The CDR3 is made up of 16 amino acids. The J segment lost 4 bases and the V segment lost 5 bases, leaving 5 bases of the junction unmatched. Per germline, CDR1 MDHEN and CDR2 SYDVKM. Here the CDR3 reads CASSRGLAGGLYEQYF. CDR3 in DNA: TGTGCCAGCAGTCGGGGACTAGCGGGAGGGTTGTACGAGCAGTACTTC.

This CDR3 is CATQEAGPYEQYF. The CDR3 DNA reads TGCGCCACGCAAGAAGCGGGGCCCTACGAGCAGTACTTC. The J gene is TRBJ2-7, the V gene TRBV10-2; 7 positions match TRBD2. Germline values: CDR1 WSHSY, CDR2 SAAADI. This CDR3 spans 13 amino acids. V was clipped by 10 bases and J by 2 bases; unmatched bases: 8.

V and J are TRBV7-2 and TRBJ1-1; 11 bases align to TRBD1. The CDR3 consists of 14 residues. V was pared by 3 bases and J by 7 bases, with 4 bases of the junction left unmatched. The germline V gene encodes CDR1 SGHTA and CDR2 FQGNSA. The CDR3 DNA reads TGTGCCAGCAGCTTCGGACAGGGGGCAAGTGAAGCTTTCTTT. It codes for CASSFGQGASEAFF.